Following are 29 T cell receptor beta chains from one sample sequenced in a study of vaccination effects on CD4 cells after COVID-19. Antigen specificity for these receptors is unknown. Ahead of sequencing, the ViraFEST assay grew antigen-specific CD4+ T cells using viral peptide pools. Investigators separated out CD4+ T cells once 10 days of culture had passed. According to PCR results, the person was infected with SARS-CoV-2 between March and December 2020. Repertoires were generated with immunoSEQ multiplex PCR, while TCRdb's copy carries only in-frame clones and drops some. The data hold 70,000 or so clones, with around 70% observed a single time. This material consisted of CD4+ T cells from PBMCs cultured with HIV peptides, taken before COVID-19 vaccination. Specified subset: HIV-1 Nef peptide pool negative control/reference culture. The receptors shown here come from a human donor who had a prior SARS-CoV-2 infection.

CDR3 residues: CATSRDSSGGAEETQYF. For the CDR3, the DNA is TGTGCCACCAGCAGAGATTCTAGCGGGGGAGCCGAAGAGACCCAGTACTTC. The chain joins TRBV15 to TRBJ2-5, with 10 bases lining up with TRBD2. Unmatched junction bases numbered 7, after V lost 0 bases and J lost 3 bases. The germline V gene has CDR1 LNHNV and CDR2 YYDKDF (reference sequence). CDR3 length: 17 residues.

V gene TRBV12-3 or TRBV12-4 combines with J gene TRBJ1-1; D gene uncertain. The CDR3 extends over 13 amino acids. Trimming shortened V by 5 bases and J by 1 base, and 8 bases separated the two germline ends. The CDR3 loop reads CASSPQRNTEAFF. In nucleotides, the CDR3 is TGTGCCAGCAGTCCGCAGAGGAACACTGAAGCTTTCTTT.

This rearrangement joins TRBV7-8 to TRBJ2-1, with 7 bases identical to TRBD1. V shed 5 bases and J 6 bases; nucleotides not matched to a gene: 10. This CDR3 has 15 amino acids. Germline lookup yields CDR1 SGHVS and CDR2 FQNEAQ. The DNA of the CDR3 is TGTGCCAGCAGCCGAGACAGGGTGGGGGCCAATGAGCAGTTCTTC. It yields the protein CASSRDRVGANEQFF.

The rearrangement joins TRBV12-5 to TRBJ1-4; D is undetermined. V was trimmed by 6 bases and J by 5 bases, leaving 10 bases between them. Germline V gene data show CDR1 as LGHNT and CDR2 as FRNRAP. CDR3 size: 13 residues. Here the CDR3 reads CASGKDLNEKLFF. The CDR3 DNA reads as TGTGCTAGTGGAAAGGACCTGAATGAAAAACTGTTTTTT. Combining the CDR3 with reference TRBV12-5 and TRBJ1-4 gives the whole variable domain DARVTQTPRHKVTEMGQEVTMRCQPILGHNTVFWYRQTMMQGLELLAYFRNRAPLDDSGMPKDRFSAEMPDATLATLKIQPSEPRDSAVYFCASGKDLNEKLFFGSGTQLSVL.

The V gene is TRBV5-6, the J gene TRBJ2-3; weak D call: TRBD1 (7 bases). The CDR3 has 16 residues. Germline assignment: CDR1 SGHDT and CDR2 YYEEEE. Trimming left V 1 base short and J 5 bases short, with 17 bases between. Here the CDR3 DNA reads TGTGCCAGCAGCTTGTTTCAGGGCAGGGGGGAAGATACGCAGTATTTT. Translated, it gives CASSLFQGRGEDTQYF.

The chain uses TRBV6-5 and TRBJ2-3, with D tentatively TRBD2 (6 bases). The germline V and J ends were trimmed by 7 bases and 8 bases, with 19 bases remaining between them. The CDR3 runs 14 residues. The V gene's germline CDR1 is MNHEY and CDR2 SVGAGI. The CDR3, as DNA: TGTGCCAGCATGGAGGGAGGTCTCCTGGTTACGCAGTATTTT. Amino acid sequence: CASMEGGLLVTQYF.

The chain links TRBV4-2 to TRBJ2-7, with TRBD2 as a possible D gene (5 bases). V lost 4 bases and J lost 6, with 13 bases in between. The germline CDR1 and CDR2 sequences are LGHNA and YNFKEQ. This CDR3 region has 13 residues. The CDR3 nucleotides are TGTGCCAGCAGCCCCACACTAGGTCCCGAGCAGTACTTC. Translating gives CASSPTLGPEQYF.

There are a few counts of this clone. The chain links TRBV7-8 to TRBJ2-7; the D gene is possibly TRBD2 (5 bases). CDR1 is SGHVS and CDR2 is FQNEAQ in the germline V gene. The V end was cut by 1 base, the J end by 2 bases, with 15 bases between. CDR3 length: 16 residues. In DNA, the CDR3 is TGTGCCAGCAGCTTAGGAAATTCAGCGGCCCCCTACGAGCAGTACTTC. It specifies CASSLGNSAAPYEQYF.

This chain links TRBV11-3 with TRBJ2-5, with TRBD1 identical over 10 bases. The CDR3 is made up of 15 amino acids. Germline assignment: CDR1 SGHNT and CDR2 YENEEA. V shed 5 bases and J 4 bases; nucleotides not matched to a gene: 7. CDR3 DNA: TGTGCCAGCAGCCGACCGACAGGGGGCCCAGAGACCCAGTACTTC. Encoded protein: CASSRPTGGPETQYF.

DNA for the CDR3: TGTGCCAGCAGCGCCGGGACTAGCGGCCTAAATGAGCAGTTCTTC. It translates to CASSAGTSGLNEQFF. The V call is TRBV14, the J call TRBJ2-1, with TRBD2 identical over 11 bases. The germline CDR1 and CDR2 sequences are SGHDN and FVKESK. This CDR3 region has 15 residues. Trimming took 5 bases from V and 7 from J; bases not matched to a gene: 7. The full variable domain, its missing parts supplied by reference TRBV14 and TRBJ2-1, is EAGVTQFPSHSVIEKGQTVTLRCDPISGHDNLYWYRRVMGKEIKFLLHFVKESKQDESGMPNNRFLAERTGGTYSTLKVQPAELEDSGVYFCASSAGTSGLNEQFFGPGTRLTVL.

There are a few counts of this clone. The rearrangement joins TRBV30 to TRBJ1-3; 8 bases line up with TRBD1. The CDR3 is 13 amino acids. CDR1 is GTSNPN, CDR2 SVGIG, per germline (reference sequence). V gave up 3 bases and J gave up 2 bases; unmatched junction bases: 0. CDR3 amino acids: CAWSRGPGNTIYF. Here the CDR3 DNA reads TGTGCCTGGAGCAGGGGGCCTGGAAACACCATATATTTT.

The chain carries TRBV7-3 and TRBJ2-1; TRBD2 aligns across 8 bases. The CDR3 is 16 residues long. After removal of 1 base from V and 9 bases from J, the junction contained 11 bases not matched to a gene. The germline V gene encodes CDR1 SGHTA and CDR2 FQGTGA. The CDR3 DNA sequence: TGTGCCAGCAGCTTAAAAGGGGGAGCGGGAGCTGTTGAGCAGTTCTTC. Protein product: CASSLKGGAGAVEQFF.

This clone has just a few counts. V usage is TRBV30 and J usage is TRBJ1-1; D might be TRBD1 (5 bases). Trimming cost V 4 bases and J 1 base, with 7 bases left between them. The CDR3 totals 12 residues. CDR1 GTSNPN and CDR2 SVGIG come from the germline V gene (reference sequence). The CDR3 DNA follows: TGTGCCTGGATGAGGGGGAACACTGAAGCTTTCTTT. This encodes CAWMRGNTEAFF. The whole variable domain, remainder taken from reference TRBV30 and TRBJ1-1, is SQTIHQWPATLVQPVGSPLSLECTVEGTSNPNLYWYRQAAGRGLQLLFYSVGIGQISSEVPQNLSASRPQDRQFILSSKKLLLSDSGFYLCAWMRGNTEAFFGQGTRLTVV.

CDR3 coding DNA: TGCGCCAGCTCGTTCGGGAGGCAAGCGAACACCGGGGAGCTGTTTTTT. Translation gives CASSFGRQANTGELFF. This rearrangement joins TRBV5-1 to TRBJ2-2; 7 positions agree with TRBD2. With 7 bases clipped from V and 0 bases from J, the junction kept 9 bases outside the gene matches. The CDR3 length is 16 residues. Per the germline V gene, CDR1 is SGHRS and CDR2 is YFSETQ. The full variable domain, rest sourced from reference TRBV5-1 and TRBJ2-2, is KAGVTQTPRYLIKTRGQQVTLSCSPISGHRSVSWYQQTPGQGLQFLFEYFSETQRNKGNFPGRFSGRQFSNSRSEMNVSTLELGDSALYLCASSFGRQANTGELFFGEGSRLTVL.

This chain connects TRBV29-1 to TRBJ1-5; no clear D. Trimming removed 5 bases from V and 0 bases from J, with 8 bases in between. The V gene's germline CDR1 is SQVTM and CDR2 ANQGSEA. This CDR3 is 13 amino acids long. The CDR3 here is CSVLENSNQPQHF. In nucleotides, the CDR3 is TGCAGCGTTCTCGAAAATAGCAATCAGCCCCAGCATTTT.

This chain connects TRBV7-2 to TRBJ2-5; D may be TRBD1 (5 bases). V was shortened by 3 bases and J by 5 bases, with 16 bases between the two germline ends. This CDR3 region has 15 residues. CDR1 is SGHTA and CDR2 is FQGNSA in the germline V gene. As DNA, the CDR3 is TGTGCCAGCAGCTTTAGTTCGTCAGGGTACGAGACCCAGTACTTC. This encodes CASSFSSSGYETQYF.

V is TRBV19 and J is TRBJ1-1; D remains ambiguous. Germline values: CDR1 LNHDA, CDR2 SQIVND (reference sequence). The length of the CDR3 is 13 residues. Trimming removed 3 bases at V and 2 bases at J, with 7 bases between. The CDR3 DNA follows: TGTGCCAGTAGTATTACAGCTAACACTGAAGCTTTCTTT. It translates to CASSITANTEAFF.

This chain links TRBV19 with TRBJ1-3, with D possibly TRBD1 on 6 matching bases. V lost 3 bases and J lost 4, with 16 bases in between. Germline V lookup: CDR1 LNHDA, CDR2 SQIVND (reference sequence). The CDR3 runs 16 residues. CDR3 region: CASSMTGRGLGNTIYF. Written as DNA, the CDR3 is TGTGCCAGTAGTATGACAGGCAGAGGGCTAGGAAACACCATATATTTT.

This clone was recorded a few times. This chain connects TRBV4-2 to TRBJ1-3; no firm D call. CDR1 and CDR2 from the germline V gene are LGHNA and YNFKEQ. The CDR3 is 14 residues long. V lost 2 bases, J lost 5 bases, and 10 bases lay in between. The CDR3 DNA follows: TGTGCCAGCAGCCAATCGGACTCGCGAAACACCATATATTTT. This gives the protein CASSQSDSRNTIYF.

This clone was picked up one time. J is TRBJ2-1 and V is TRBV7-9; D is undetermined. The CDR3 length is 14 residues. Per the germline V gene, CDR1 is SEHNR and CDR2 is FQNEAQ (reference sequence). V shed 5 bases and J shed 2 bases, with 10 bases lying between them. The DNA for the CDR3 is TGTGCCAGCAGCGTGCCACTTCCCTACAATGAGCAGTTCTTC. Residues: CASSVPLPYNEQFF.

This clone appeared a single time. The V call is TRBV30, the J call TRBJ1-5; 7 positions agree with TRBD1. CDR1 is GTSNPN, CDR2 SVGIG, per germline (reference sequence). Trimming at V came to 3 bases and at J to 3 bases, leaving 2 bases not matched to a gene. The CDR3 spans 13 residues. The CDR3 DNA reads TGTGCCTGGAGCAGGGGGACCAATCAGCCCCAGCATTTT. Amino acids: CAWSRGTNQPQHF. Based on the CDR3 plus reference TRBV30 and TRBJ1-5, the full variable domain is SQTIHQWPATLVQPVGSPLSLECTVEGTSNPNLYWYRQAAGRGLQLLFYSVGIGQISSEVPQNLSASRPQDRQFILSSKKLLLSDSGFYLCAWSRGTNQPQHFGDGTRLSIL.

This chain joins TRBV11-3 and TRBJ2-1; D might be TRBD1 or TRBD2, each matching 7 bases. CDR3 size: 16 residues. Trimming removed 5 bases from V and 5 bases from J, with 19 bases in between. Germline V gene sequence: CDR1 SGHNT, CDR2 YENEEA. The CDR3: CASSPGGETVDNEQFF. The CDR3 DNA sequence: TGTGCCAGCAGCCCAGGGGGGGAGACGGTTGACAATGAGCAGTTCTTC. The full variable domain, with the rest looked up from reference TRBV11-3 and TRBJ2-1, is EAGVVQSPRYKIIEKKQPVAFWCNPISGHNTLYWYLQNLGQGPELLIRYENEEAVDDSQLPKDRFSAERLKGVDSTLKIQPAELGDSAVYLCASSPGGETVDNEQFFGPGTRLTVL.

The chain uses TRBV5-1 and TRBJ1-2; unclear D gene. Germline lookup yields CDR1 SGHRS and CDR2 YFSETQ. V was clipped by 2 bases and J by 0 bases, with 8 bases between them. CDR3 length: 14 residues. The CDR3 sequence is CASSFGVSNYGYTF. The CDR3 DNA follows: TGCGCCAGCAGCTTTGGGGTTTCTAACTATGGCTACACCTTC.

The rearrangement joins TRBV5-6 to TRBJ2-7; tentative D call: TRBD1 (5 bases). CDR1 is SGHDT and CDR2 is YYEEEE in the germline V gene. The V end lost 1 base, the J end lost 5 bases, and 19 bases lay between the germline ends. The CDR3 runs to 16 residues. Written as DNA, the CDR3 is TGTGCCAGCAGCTTGATGTATGGGTCAGGGTACCACGAGCAGTACTTC. Translated, it gives CASSLMYGSGYHEQYF.

This clone has a count of ten or more. The chain has TRBV30 and TRBJ1-1; no clear D. The ends were cut back, 2 bases at V and 3 bases at J, with 7 bases in the middle. The V gene's germline CDR1 is GTSNPN and CDR2 SVGIG (reference sequence). The CDR3 runs to 12 residues. In DNA form, the CDR3 reads TGTGCCTGGAGTAACGTTTACACTGAAGCTTTCTTT. Translation: CAWSNVYTEAFF.

The J gene is TRBJ2-3, the V gene TRBV5-1; D is uncertain. The CDR3 is 12 amino acids. Deletions cut 4 bases from V and 1 base from J, with 4 bases between. CDR1 and CDR2 from the germline V gene are SGHRS and YFSETQ. In DNA form, the CDR3 reads TGCGCCAGCAGCACAGGCACAGATACGCAGTATTTT. This encodes CASSTGTDTQYF.

This clone was detected only a few times. The gene calls are TRBV9 and TRBJ2-1, with TRBD2 matching 7 bases. This CDR3 has 18 amino acids. V was pared by 0 bases and J by 5 bases, with 14 bases of the junction left unmatched. CDR1 and CDR2 (germline): SGDLS, YYNGEE. This CDR3 is CASSVARGGGRSDNEQFF. Written as DNA, the CDR3 is TGTGCCAGCAGCGTAGCCCGGGGTGGCGGGAGATCGGACAATGAGCAGTTCTTC.

The rearrangement joins TRBV5-1 to TRBJ2-1, with 7 bases aligning to TRBD2. Trimming took 0 bases from V and 5 from J; bases not matched to a gene: 5. CDR3 length: 15 amino acids. Germline V gene lookup returns CDR1 SGHRS and CDR2 YFSETQ. The CDR3 DNA sequence: TGCGCCAGCAGCTTGGCGCCTAGCGGCAACAATGAGCAGTTCTTC. Residues: CASSLAPSGNNEQFF.

The chain combines TRBV27 with TRBJ2-3; D unclear. CDR3 length: 14 amino acids. Germline V lookup: CDR1 MNHEY, CDR2 SMNVEV (reference sequence). The V and J ends lost 6 bases and 6 bases respectively, with 16 bases between them. CDR3 DNA sequence: TGTGCCAGCAGCCGAAACCCTGCGGCGGATACGCAGTATTTT. Protein product: CASSRNPAADTQYF.